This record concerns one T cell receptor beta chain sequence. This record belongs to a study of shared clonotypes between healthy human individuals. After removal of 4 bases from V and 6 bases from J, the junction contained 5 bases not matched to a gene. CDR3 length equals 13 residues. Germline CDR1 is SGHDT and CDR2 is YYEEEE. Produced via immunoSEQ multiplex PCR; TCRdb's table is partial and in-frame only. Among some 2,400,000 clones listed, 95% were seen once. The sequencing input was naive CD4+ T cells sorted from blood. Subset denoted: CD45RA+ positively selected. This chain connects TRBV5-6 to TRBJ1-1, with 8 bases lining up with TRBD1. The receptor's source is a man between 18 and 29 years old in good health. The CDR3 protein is CASSADRAAEAFF. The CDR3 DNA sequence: TGTGCCAGCAGCGCGGACAGGGCGGCTGAAGCTTTCTTT.